The T cell receptor (beta chain) described here comes from a study of T cell responses to AZD1222 COVID-19 vaccine (dated by TCRdb to about 2021). Looking at the study overall: AZD1222 recipients whose second dose came at about 4 weeks and those whose second dose came at about 12 weeks were combined into one group, since spike-specific TCR depth and breadth did not differ between the two schedules. TCR sequencing was performed for 233 trial participants, of whom 200 to 220 were given two doses of AZD1222 and some 25 were given two doses of MenACWY control vaccine. Enrollment into the trials was organized by age into subgroups of 18-55, 56-69 and 70-plus years, and those subgroups contained roughly 140, 27 and 60 TCR-sequenced participants, respectively.

The CDR3 regions of human TCRbeta chains were analyzed by immunosequencing. The paper's processing steps were these. Repertoire TCRs were checked for matches against a reference library of SARS-CoV-2-specific TCRs that had been generated using the MIRA antigen-specificity platform. Breadth was defined as the fraction of unique TCRs that were SARS-CoV-2-associated, and depth was defined as the fraction of total T cells that were SARS-CoV-2-associated. Each spike-specific TCR was assigned to its reactive spike region and to a CD4 or CD8 class using the MIRA data. Log10-transformed breadth and depth values were compared by one-way ANOVA with Sidak's multiple comparisons tests. TCRdb mirrors the immuneACCESS table, restricted to in-frame sequences. Some clones are absent from its copies; in checked studies, under half trace to an unresolved V gene, and the reason for the others is unknown. That table is the source of V, J and clone size, and D and trimming were worked out from the DNA. The sample profile shows under 75,000 clones; about 85% of them were found once. Roughly 21% of the sample lies in the top ten.

Unmatched junction bases come to 7, with V trimmed by 6 bases and J by 6 bases. The germline V gene yields MNHEY for CDR1 and SVGAGI for CDR2. Spanning cysteine to phenylalanine, the CDR3 consists of 14 amino acids. Just CDR3 DNA is preserved here, 42 bases in frame from base 1. The full study reports these points: The whole spike protein was spanned by vaccine-associated CD4 TCRs, and dominant responses were seen in regions 160-218 and 743-854. A significant rise in spike-specific TCR breadth and depth was observed after two AZD1222 doses relative to day 0 and relative to MenACWY recipients. In the small 56-69-year group, the increase in depth fell short of significance, most likely because of low power. Because no day 14 peak-response samples were available, repertoires were characterized only after the peak T cell response. Participants were mostly white British, with more females than males. The authors suggested clonal diversity may have been underestimated. Reportedly, close to half of the unique spike-specific TCRs recognized epitopes lying outside the regions that are mutated in the B.1.351 and B.1.1.7 variants. Conclusions about previously exposed vaccinees are limited, since just six AZD1222 recipients were seropositive for SARS-CoV-2 at baseline.

A note on this clone: There is no known antigen for this receptor. No base quality information exists; no much larger clone differs at one position.

The sample's time point label, in plain terms: baseline before first vaccination. Vaccinee samples were obtained from the UK trials COV001 and COV002, which included a single-blind randomized controlled phase 2/3 trial of AZD1222 (ChAdOx1 nCoV-19) in healthy adults. For TCRbeta chain sequencing, PBMC samples were collected from trial participants at day 0 and at day 28 after the second dose. This sample comprised peripheral blood, obtained on day 0 of AZD1222 vaccination. The rearrangement joined TRBV6-5 to TRBJ2-3; a stretch of 9 junction bases matches TRBD2. The sequence was collected from an adult in good health. This receptor carries the CDR3 CASRLAGIIDTQYF. The DNA is TGTGCCAGCAGGCTAGCGGGAATCATTGATACGCAGTATTTT.